A selection of T cell receptor beta chains follows, all from one sample in a study of PD-L1 blockade in urothelial cancer. This table comes from immunoSEQ multiplex PCR, and its TCRdb copy is limited to in-frame clones, with some not included. The sample lists tens of thousands of clones, roughly 89% occurring once. This specimen was PBMCs, taken around atezolizumab (anti-PD-L1) treatment. The receptor source for this set is a man between 60 and 75 years old with urothelial cancer. Each CDR3 is given with its conserved first and last residue. A D gene is named only where the DNA matches it firmly. Part of the rows lack a size; the others show once, few, many or a class for expanded clones.

v_call	d_call	clone_size	j_call	cdr3_aa	cdr3_nt
TRBV23-1	TRBD1	-	TRBJ1-5	CASSHIGTGGEEGNQPQHF	TGCGCCAGCAGTCATATCGGGACAGGGGGCGAGGAGGGCAATCAGCCCCAGCATTTT
TRBV19	TRBD1	-	TRBJ1-4	CASRRDRAEKLFF	TGTGCCAGTAGGCGGGACAGGGCTGAAAAACTGTTTTTT
TRBV19	TRBD1	-	TRBJ2-3	CASSMGQGSTDTQYF	TGTGCCAGTAGTATGGGACAGGGTAGCACAGATACGCAGTATTTT
TRBV9	TRBD2	-	TRBJ2-3	CASSVASSGASTDTQYF	TGTGCCAGCAGCGTAGCTTCTAGCGGGGCTAGCACAGATACGCAGTATTTT
TRBV29-1	-	-	TRBJ2-3	CSVEDRETSTDTQYF	TGCAGCGTTGAAGATCGGGAGACATCCACAGATACGCAGTATTTT
TRBV27	-	-	TRBJ2-3	CASSFRAPGGGDTQYF	TGTGCCAGCAGTTTTCGGGCGCCCGGGGGTGGAGATACGCAGTATTTT
TRBV21-1	-	-	TRBJ2-3	CASSLRRGGFCPDTQYF	TGTGCCAGCTCTCTCCGCCGGGGGGGGTTTTGCCCAGATACGCAGTATTTT
TRBV2	-	-	TRBJ2-5	CASNLGEETQYF	TGTGCCAGCAACCTAGGCGAGGAGACCCAGTACTTC
TRBV19	-	-	TRBJ1-5	CASTLLPGNQPQHF	TGTGCCAGTACCCTCCTGCCGGGCAATCAGCCCCAGCATTTT
TRBV7-9	-	-	TRBJ2-7	CASSSPSTGLDEQYF	TGTGCCAGCAGCTCCCCGTCGACAGGCCTGGACGAGCAGTACTTC
TRBV9	-	-	TRBJ2-2	CASSQGGADGELFF	TGTGCCAGCAGCCAGGGGGGAGCCGATGGGGAGCTGTTTTTT
TRBV5-1	TRBD1	-	TRBJ2-3	CASSFGTGLTDTQYF	TGCGCCAGCAGCTTCGGGACAGGCCTCACAGATACGCAGTATTTT
TRBV27	-	-	TRBJ2-3	CASNKEGWLLGDTQYF	TGTGCCAGCAATAAGGAGGGGTGGCTGCTAGGGGATACGCAGTATTTT
TRBV6-6	TRBD1	-	TRBJ1-3	CASSSPDRAVNTIYF	TGTGCCAGCAGTTCTCCAGACAGGGCTGTAAACACCATATATTTT
TRBV30	-	-	TRBJ2-5	CAWTRGIGSTQETQYF	TGTGCCTGGACTCGGGGGATCGGCTCTACTCAAGAGACCCAGTACTTC
TRBV2	-	-	TRBJ1-6	CASSEATNGGSPLHF	TGTGCCAGCAGTGAAGCCACAAATGGGGGCTCACCCCTCCACTTT
TRBV9	TRBD1	-	TRBJ1-1	CASSPTGGTEAFF	TGTGCCAGCAGCCCGACAGGGGGCACTGAAGCTTTCTTT
TRBV6-4	TRBD2	-	TRBJ2-1	CASSDGTSGGTGQFF	TGTGCCAGCAGTGATGGGACTAGCGGGGGCACCGGGCAGTTCTTC
TRBV27	TRBD1	-	TRBJ2-7	CASSPWTGPTYEQYF	TGTGCCAGCAGTCCCTGGACAGGCCCTACCTACGAGCAGTACTTC
TRBV6-5	TRBD2	-	TRBJ2-1	CASRPSGGGAGEQFF	TGTGCCAGCAGACCGAGTGGCGGGGGGGCGGGTGAGCAGTTCTTC
TRBV7-9	-	-	TRBJ2-2	CASSLGQWRGTGELFF	TGTGCCAGCAGCTTAGGGCAGTGGAGAGGGACCGGGGAGCTGTTTTTT
TRBV25-1	TRBD2	-	TRBJ2-3	CASSLISGRVTDTQYF	TGTGCCAGCAGTCTTATTAGCGGGAGAGTCACAGATACGCAGTATTTT
TRBV28	-	-	TRBJ2-3	CASSFMRAVLHTQYF	TGTGCCAGCAGTTTTATGCGGGCAGTACTGCATACGCAGTATTTT
TRBV6-6	-	-	TRBJ2-3	CASSYGGTEGDTQYF	TGTGCCAGCAGTTACGGGGGGACAGAGGGAGATACGCAGTATTTT
TRBV5-5	-	-	TRBJ2-7	CASSLANSYEQYF	TGTGCCAGCAGCTTGGCTAACAGCTACGAGCAGTACTTC
TRBV6-5	TRBD2	few	TRBJ2-5	CASSSRGAGEETQYF	TGTGCCAGCAGTAGCCGGGGAGCGGGAGAAGAGACCCAGTACTTC
TRBV11-1	-	-	TRBJ2-1	CASSSTLPYRRFSDEQFF	TGTGCCAGCAGCTCCACGCTCCCCTATAGGCGGTTTTCTGATGAGCAGTTCTTC
TRBV28	TRBD1	-	TRBJ2-1	CASSIQGAGNEQFF	TGTGCCAGCAGCATACAGGGGGCCGGGAATGAGCAGTTCTTC
TRBV4-1	-	-	TRBJ1-4	CASSQEDGRNEKLFF	TGCGCCAGCAGCCAGGAGGACGGTCGGAATGAAAAACTGTTTTTT
TRBV7-9	-	-	TRBJ1-4	CASSLEGNEKLFF	TGTGCCAGCAGCTTGGAGGGCAATGAAAAACTGTTTTTT
TRBV28	TRBD1	-	TRBJ2-5	CASSQRQGQTQYF	TGTGCCAGCAGCCAAAGACAGGGACAGACCCAGTACTTC
TRBV6-6	TRBD2	once	TRBJ2-5	CASTFSGGQETQYF	TGTGCCAGCACCTTTAGCGGGGGACAAGAGACCCAGTACTTC
TRBV15	TRBD2	-	TRBJ2-5	CATRQGLAEETQYF	TGTGCCACCAGGCAGGGACTAGCGGAAGAGACCCAGTACTTC
TRBV7-9	TRBD1	-	TRBJ1-5	CASSTTGEGQPQHF	TGTGCCAGCAGCACTACAGGGGAAGGTCAGCCCCAGCATTTT
TRBV28	TRBD1	-	TRBJ1-5	CASSLFFSETGGKGQPQHF	TGTGCCAGCAGTTTATTCTTTTCTGAGACAGGGGGCAAGGGGCAGCCCCAGCATTTT
TRBV6-6	-	-	TRBJ2-3	CASSYSLTDTQYF	TGTGCCAGCAGTTATAGTCTCACAGATACGCAGTATTTT
TRBV10-3	TRBD2	-	TRBJ2-7	CAISEKREGNYEQYF	TGTGCCATCAGTGAGAAGCGGGAAGGGAACTACGAGCAGTACTTC
TRBV28	TRBD2	-	TRBJ2-7	CASLRAGVFSYEQYF	TGTGCCAGCCTGAGAGCGGGAGTTTTTTCCTACGAGCAGTACTTC
TRBV5-6	TRBD2	-	TRBJ2-7	CASSLDGEGRYEQYF	TGTGCCAGCAGCTTGGACGGGGAGGGTAGGTACGAGCAGTACTTC
TRBV27	TRBD1	-	TRBJ1-5	CASSLGTGGQPQHF	TGTGCCAGCAGTTTAGGGACAGGTGGTCAGCCCCAGCATTTT
TRBV4-3	TRBD2	-	TRBJ2-2	CASSQDFWEREGTGELFF	TGCGCCAGCAGCCAAGATTTCTGGGAAAGGGAGGGAACCGGGGAGCTGTTTTTT
TRBV11-2	TRBD1	-	TRBJ1-4	CASSFRRISGTGDEKLFF	TGTGCCAGCAGCTTCCGAAGGATATCCGGGACAGGGGACGAAAAACTGTTTTTT
TRBV5-4	TRBD2	-	TRBJ2-7	CASSLEYSASGGWYEQYF	TGTGCCAGCAGCTTGGAGTATAGTGCTAGCGGGGGGTGGTACGAGCAGTACTTC
TRBV15	-	-	TRBJ2-5	CATSRERRGTQYF	TGTGCCACCAGCAGAGAACGACGGGGGACCCAGTACTTC